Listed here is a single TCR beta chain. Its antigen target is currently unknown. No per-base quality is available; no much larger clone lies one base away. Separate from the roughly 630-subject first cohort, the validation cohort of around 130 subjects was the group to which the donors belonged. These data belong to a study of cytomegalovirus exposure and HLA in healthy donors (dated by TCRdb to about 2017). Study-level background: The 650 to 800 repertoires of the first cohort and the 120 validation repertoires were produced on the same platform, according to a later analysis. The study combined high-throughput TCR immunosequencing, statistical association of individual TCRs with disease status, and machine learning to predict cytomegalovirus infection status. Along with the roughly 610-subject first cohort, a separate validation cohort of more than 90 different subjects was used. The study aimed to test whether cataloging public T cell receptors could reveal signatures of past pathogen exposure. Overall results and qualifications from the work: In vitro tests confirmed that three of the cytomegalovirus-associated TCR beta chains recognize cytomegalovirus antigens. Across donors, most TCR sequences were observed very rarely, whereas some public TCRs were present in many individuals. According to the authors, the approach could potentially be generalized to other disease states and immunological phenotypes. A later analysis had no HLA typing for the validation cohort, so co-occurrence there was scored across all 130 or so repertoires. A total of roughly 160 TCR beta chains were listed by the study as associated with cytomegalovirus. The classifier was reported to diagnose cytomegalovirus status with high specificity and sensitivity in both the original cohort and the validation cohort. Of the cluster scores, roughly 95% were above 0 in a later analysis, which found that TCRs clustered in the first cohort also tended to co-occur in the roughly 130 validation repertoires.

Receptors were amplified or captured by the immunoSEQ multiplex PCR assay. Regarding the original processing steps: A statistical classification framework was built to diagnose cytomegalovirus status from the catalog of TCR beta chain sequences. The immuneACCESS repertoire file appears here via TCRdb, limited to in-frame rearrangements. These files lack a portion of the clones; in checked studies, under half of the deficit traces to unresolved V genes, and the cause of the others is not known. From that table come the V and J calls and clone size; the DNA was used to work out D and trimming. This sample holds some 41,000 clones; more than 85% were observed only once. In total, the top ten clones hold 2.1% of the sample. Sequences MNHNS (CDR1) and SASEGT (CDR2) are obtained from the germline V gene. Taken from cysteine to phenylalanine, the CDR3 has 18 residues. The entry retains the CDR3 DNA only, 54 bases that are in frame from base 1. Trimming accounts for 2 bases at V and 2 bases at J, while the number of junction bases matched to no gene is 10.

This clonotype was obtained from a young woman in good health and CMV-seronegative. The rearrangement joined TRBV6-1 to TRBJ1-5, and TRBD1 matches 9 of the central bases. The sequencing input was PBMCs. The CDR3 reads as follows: CASSEYGTGRVGNQPQHF. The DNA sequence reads TGTGCCAGCAGTGAATACGGGACAGGGCGGGTTGGCAATCAGCCCCAGCATTTT.